Listed here is a single TCR beta chain. No antigen is known for it. The data originate from a study of T cells expressing NK-cell markers. Study summary: Cells sorted as CD3+CD56+NKG2C+, CD3+CD56+NKG2C- and CD3+CD56-NKG2C+ T cells supplied the TCR beta repertoires. Seropositivity for HCMV was found in seven of the eight sequenced donors, with one seronegative. Broader study findings: In a few donors, these clonotypes also led the CD3+CD56-NKG2C+ fraction.

cDNA encoding TCR beta was synthesized via 5'RACE template switching incorporating UMIs. From its re-call of the 5' RACE reads, TCRdb lists each CDR3 protein once, without DNA. This sample contains about 260,000 distinct CDR3 sequences. The TCR was taken from a man aged 18 to 29 in good health. The specimen sequenced was blood T cells: a sorted CD56 or NKG2C T cell subset, CD4+ or CD8+ T cells, or bulk PBMC T cells (not recorded which).

The CDR3 region is CASSQDPPDRAGGYTF. V usage is TRBV4-3 and J usage is TRBJ1-2; there is no DNA to check the TCRdb D call of TRBD1. The germline CDR1 and CDR2 sequences are LGHNA and YSLEER. The CDR3 is 16 residues long.